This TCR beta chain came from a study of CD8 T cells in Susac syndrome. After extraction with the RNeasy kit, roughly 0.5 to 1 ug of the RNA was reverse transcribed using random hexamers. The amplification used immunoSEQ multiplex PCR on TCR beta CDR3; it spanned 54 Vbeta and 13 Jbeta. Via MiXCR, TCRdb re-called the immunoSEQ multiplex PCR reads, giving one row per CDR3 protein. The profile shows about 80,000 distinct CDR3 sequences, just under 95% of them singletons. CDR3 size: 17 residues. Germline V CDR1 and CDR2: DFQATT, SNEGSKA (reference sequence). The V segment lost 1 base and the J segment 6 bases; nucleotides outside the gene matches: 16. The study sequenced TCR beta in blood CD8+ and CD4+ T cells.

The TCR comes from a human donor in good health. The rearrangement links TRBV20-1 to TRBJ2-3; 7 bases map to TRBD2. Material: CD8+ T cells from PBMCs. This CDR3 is CSARVLPAGELIDTQYF. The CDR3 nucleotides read TGCAGTGCTAGAGTTCTTCCGGCGGGAGAGTTGATTGATACGCAGTATTTT.